There are many counts of the clone carrying this TCR beta chain. The antigen remains undetermined. The sample originates from a study of T cells in Graves' hyperthyroidism and ophthalmopathy. In the study overall: Peripheral blood specimens were obtained at initial diagnosis, prior to any treatment. Whole-study findings and limits: Blood shared most expanded thyroid clonotypes above 0.001. Ophthalmopathy cases were set apart from stable hyperthyroidism by a 13 V-J model.

The CDR3 is made up of 16 amino acids. Germline V CDR1 and CDR2: SGHRS, YFSETQ. V was pared by 7 bases and J by 2 bases, with 9 bases of the junction left unmatched. Stable disease denoted Graves' hyperthyroidism without ophthalmopathy progression within 18 months. Regions amplified from RNA transcripts were the TCR beta CDR3 regions. An initial round of RT-PCR targeting the TCR CDR3 relied on the HTBI primer set. TCRdb passed the multiplex PCR reads through MiXCR, listing each CDR3 protein once. The table includes about 200,000 distinct CDR3 sequences, over 15% detected once. The TCR comes from a man between 50 and 59 years old with Graves' hyperthyroidism. The chain uses TRBV5-1 and TRBJ2-3; 11 bases line up with TRBD1. The sequencing input was blood. CDR3 coding DNA: TGCGCCAGCCGGACAGGGGGCGAATACCCCACAGATACGCAGTATTTT. Translating gives CASRTGGEYPTDTQYF.